The TCR beta chain described here comes from a study of beta chain features in type 1 diabetes. Points from the study as a whole: All four CD4+ subsets of Type 1 diabetes patients contained TCRB CDR3s that were moderately but significantly shorter.

All of the isolated RNA was reverse transcribed, so expressed TCRB transcripts were sequenced. Profiled with immunoSEQ multiplex PCR; TCRdb holds only in-frame clones, not every one. The sample lists 500,000 to 850,000 clones, roughly an eighth occurring once. About this clone itself: Its target is not known.

V dropped 4 bases and J dropped 6 bases, with 10 bases sitting between them. The CDR3 has 13 amino acids. The germline V gene has CDR1 MGHDK and CDR2 SYGVNS. Researchers reported sorting CD4+ naive, central memory, regulatory and stem cell-like memory cells via CD45RO/CCR7/CD25/CD127/CD95/CD27. Sorted populations all had greater than 98% purity. The receptor comes from a man younger than 30 with type 1 diabetes. Sequenced sample: naive CD4+ T cells from blood. The chain couples TRBV25-1 to TRBJ2-1; unclear D gene. The CDR3 is CASSVVRGNEQFF. For the CDR3, the DNA is TGTGCCAGCAGTGTGGTCCGCGGCAATGAGCAGTTCTTC.